Each of the 6 T cell receptor beta chains below was sequenced from the same sample in a study of T cells in Graves' hyperthyroidism and ophthalmopathy. Amplification of TCR beta CDR3 regions was performed using RNA transcripts as template. RT-PCR in the first round (using the HTBI primer set) targeted the TCR CDR3. Each CDR3 protein gets one entry after TCRdb re-called the multiplex PCR reads with MiXCR. There are 550,000 to 700,000 distinct CDR3 sequences in the sample; under 60% occur only once, and about 20% lies in the top ten. Sequenced material: peripheral blood or thyroid tissue (not recorded which). The receptors shown here come from an adult woman with Graves' disease, either hyperthyroidism or ophthalmopathy (not recorded which).

In the case of this clonotype: A much larger clone differs from this one at a single base, so this may be a read error. This CDR3 fails to terminate in the conserved phenylalanine or tryptophan, so it likely reflects a read error. The V and J genes are TRBV7-8 and TRBJ2-2; D unresolved. CDR1 and CDR2 from the germline V gene are SGHVS and FQNEAQ. The germline V and J ends were trimmed by 5 bases and 2 bases, with 15 bases remaining between them. The CDR3 runs 16 residues. The CDR3, as DNA: TGTGCCAGCAGCCCCCCCGAAACTTTAAACACCGGGGAGCTGTTTTGT. Its protein product is CASSPPETLNTGELFC.

In its sample, this clonotype was seen many times. V and J are TRBV20-1 and TRBJ2-2; D perhaps matches TRBD1 (6 bases). Germline loops: CDR1 DFQATT, CDR2 SNEGSKA (reference sequence). V lost 5 bases and J lost 5, with 15 bases in between. The CDR3 runs to 14 residues. CDR3 sequence reads: CSAWLARGTGELFF. In DNA form, the CDR3 reads TGCAGTGCTTGGTTAGCGAGGGGGACCGGGGAGCTGTTTTTT.

Regarding this clonotype: Relative to the germline gene, one junction end is altered; a read error may explain this. This chain links TRBV4-2 with TRBJ1-2; D uncertain. Looked up from germline, CDR1 is LGHNA and CDR2 is YNFKEQ. The CDR3 is 14 amino acids. The CDR3 DNA sequence: TGTGCCAGCGGCCAAGGAGCCTCTAACTATGGCTACACCTTC. Protein: CASGQGASNYGYTF.

This clonotype has ten or more counts. J is TRBJ1-6 and V is TRBV28, with D possibly matching TRBD1 (5 bases). The CDR3 spans 13 residues. Germline CDR1 and CDR2: MDHEN and SYDVKM. Trimming removed 4 bases from V and 9 bases from J, with 10 bases in between. The CDR3, as DNA: TGTGCCAGCAGTTCTCACAGGCCTTCACCCCTCCACTTT. It codes for CASSSHRPSPLHF.

This clonotype was observed a handful of times. The rearrangement joins TRBV5-1 to TRBJ2-7; 16 bases align to TRBD2. V was clipped by 4 bases and J by 8 bases; unmatched bases: 6. The CDR3 contains 15 residues. CDR1 is SGHRS, CDR2 YFSETQ, per germline. The CDR3 here is CASSTGLAGGPQQYF. CDR3 nucleotide sequence: TGCGCCAGCAGCACGGGACTAGCGGGGGGGCCTCAGCAGTACTTC.

The genes are TRBV2 and TRBJ2-7; TRBD1 aligns across 8 bases. The CDR3 loop spans 13 amino acids. V lost 3 bases to trimming and J lost 7 bases; unmatched junction nucleotides: 5. Germline lookup yields CDR1 SNHLY and CDR2 FYNNEI. CDR3 sequence (DNA): TGTGCCAGCAGTGAGGGGACAGGTCGAGAGCAGTACTTC. Protein: CASSEGTGREQYF.